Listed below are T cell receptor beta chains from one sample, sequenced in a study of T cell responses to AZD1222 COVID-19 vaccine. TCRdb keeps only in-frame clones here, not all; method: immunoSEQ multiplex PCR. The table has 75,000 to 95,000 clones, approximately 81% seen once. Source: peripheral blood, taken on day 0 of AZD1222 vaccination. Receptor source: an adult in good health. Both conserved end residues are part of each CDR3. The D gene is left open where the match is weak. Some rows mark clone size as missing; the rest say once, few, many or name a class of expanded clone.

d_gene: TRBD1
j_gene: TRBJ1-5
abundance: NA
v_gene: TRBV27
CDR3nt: TGTGCCAGCAGTCTTAGACAGGGCCAAGATCAGCCCCAGCATTTT
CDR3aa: CASSLRQGQDQPQHF

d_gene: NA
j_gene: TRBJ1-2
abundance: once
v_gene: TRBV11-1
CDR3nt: TGTGCCAGCAGCTGGGGACGCACCGGAGACGTCTATGGCTACACCTTC
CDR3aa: CASSWGRTGDVYGYTF

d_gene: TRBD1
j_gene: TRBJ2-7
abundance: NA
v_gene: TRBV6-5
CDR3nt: TGTGCCAGCAGATCGGACAGGGGCAACAACGAGCAGTACTTC
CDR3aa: CASRSDRGNNEQYF

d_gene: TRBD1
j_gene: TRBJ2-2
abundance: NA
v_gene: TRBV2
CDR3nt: TGTGCCAGTTCCGGGACAGTATATGACACCGGGGAGCTGTTTTTT
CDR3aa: CASSGTVYDTGELFF

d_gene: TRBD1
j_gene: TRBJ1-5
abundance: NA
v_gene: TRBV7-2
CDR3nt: TGTGCCAGCAGCCTTCGACAGGGTGATCAGCCCCAGCATTTT
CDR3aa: CASSLRQGDQPQHF

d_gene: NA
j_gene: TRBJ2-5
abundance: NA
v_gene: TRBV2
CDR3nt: TGTGCCAGCAGTGATCCGGGCCTGTACTTC
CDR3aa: CASSDPGLYF

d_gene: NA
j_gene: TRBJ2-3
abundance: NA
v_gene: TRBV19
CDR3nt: TGTGCCAGCCGGGGGACCGAGGGTGGAGATACGCAGTATTTT
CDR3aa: CASRGTEGGDTQYF

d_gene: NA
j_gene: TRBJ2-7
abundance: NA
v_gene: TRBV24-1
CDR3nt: TGTGCCACCAGTGCGGATGGGGTATCCTACGAGCAGTACTTC
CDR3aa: CATSADGVSYEQYF

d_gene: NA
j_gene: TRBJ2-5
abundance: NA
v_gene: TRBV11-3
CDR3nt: TGTGCCAGCAGCAGAGACGGGACCCAGTACTTC
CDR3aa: CASSRDGTQYF

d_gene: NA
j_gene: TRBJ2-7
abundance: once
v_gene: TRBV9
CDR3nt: TGTGCCAGCAGCGACCACTTTGACTCCTACGAGCAGTACTTC
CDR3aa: CASSDHFDSYEQYF

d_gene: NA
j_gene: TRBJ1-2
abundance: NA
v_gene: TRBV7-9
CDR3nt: TGTGCCAGCAGCTTGGGTTGGGGTACAGGGACGTCCGGCTACACCTTC
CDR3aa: CASSLGWGTGTSGYTF

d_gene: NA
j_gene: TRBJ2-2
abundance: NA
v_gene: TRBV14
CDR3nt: TGTGCCAGCAGCCACGTGAACACCGGGGAGCTGTTTTTT
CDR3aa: CASSHVNTGELFF

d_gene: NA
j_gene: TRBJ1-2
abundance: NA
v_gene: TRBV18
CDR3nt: TGTGCCAGCTCACCCCCGGGGGTCGCCCATGGCTACACCTTC
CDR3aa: CASSPPGVAHGYTF

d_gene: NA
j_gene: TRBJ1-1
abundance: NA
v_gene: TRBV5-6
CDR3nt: TGTGCCAGCAGCCAATATCAATCCTCCTTGAACACTGAAGCTTTCTTT
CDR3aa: CASSQYQSSLNTEAFF

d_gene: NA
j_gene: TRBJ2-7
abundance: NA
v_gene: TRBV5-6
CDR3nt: TGTGCCAGCAGCTTGGATTGGACAGCCTACGAGCAGTACTTC
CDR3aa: CASSLDWTAYEQYF

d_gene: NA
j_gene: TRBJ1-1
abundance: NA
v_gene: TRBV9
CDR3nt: TGTGCCAGCAGCGGTGGGGTCAGGATTGTTGGAGGGGTTTTT
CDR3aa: CASSGGVRIVGGVF

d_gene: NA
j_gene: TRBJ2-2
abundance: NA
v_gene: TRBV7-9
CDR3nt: TGTGCCAGCAGCTTAGCCCAGGACAGTCAGACCGGGGAGCTGTTTTTT
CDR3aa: CASSLAQDSQTGELFF

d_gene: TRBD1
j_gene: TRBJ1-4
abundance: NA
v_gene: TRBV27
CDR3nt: TGTGCCAGCTGCGGGGGGACAGGGAGGGAAAAACTGTTTTTT
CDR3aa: CASCGGTGREKLFF

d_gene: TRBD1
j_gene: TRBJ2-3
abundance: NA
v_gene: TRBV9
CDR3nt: TGTGCCAGCAGCGCCCGGACAGGAGATAGCACAGATACGCAGTATTTT
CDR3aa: CASSARTGDSTDTQYF

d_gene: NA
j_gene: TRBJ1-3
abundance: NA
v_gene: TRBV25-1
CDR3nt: TGTGCCAGCAGTTACGGAAACACCATATATTTT
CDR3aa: CASSYGNTIYF

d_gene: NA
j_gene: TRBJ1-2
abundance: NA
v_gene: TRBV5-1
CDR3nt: TGCGCCAGCAGCTTGGCGGTGGGATCGTGGGTCTACACCTTC
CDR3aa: CASSLAVGSWVYTF

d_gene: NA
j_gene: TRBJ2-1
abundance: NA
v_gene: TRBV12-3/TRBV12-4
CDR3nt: TGTGCCGGGGGTACCTACAATGAGCAGTTCTTC
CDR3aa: CAGGTYNEQFF

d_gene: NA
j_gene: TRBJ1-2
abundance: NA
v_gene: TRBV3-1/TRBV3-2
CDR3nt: TGTGCCAGCAGCCAAGGGATGGGCAGAGGTGGCTACACCTTC
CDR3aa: CASSQGMGRGGYTF

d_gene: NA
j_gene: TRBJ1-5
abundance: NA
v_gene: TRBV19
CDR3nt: TGTGCCAGTAGTATCCACAGGGCCTCCGACCCCGTAAGTAGCAATCAGCCCCAGCATTTT
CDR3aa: CASSIHRASDPVSSNQPQHF

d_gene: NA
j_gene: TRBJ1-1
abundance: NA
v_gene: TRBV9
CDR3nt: TGTGCCAGCAGCCTGACGGCAACTGGGGGCACTGAAGCTTTCTTT
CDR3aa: CASSLTATGGTEAFF

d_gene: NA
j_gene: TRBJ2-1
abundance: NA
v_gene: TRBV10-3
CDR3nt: TGTGCCATCAGTGGAACCTCGGGGGCAAACAATGAGCAGTTCTTC
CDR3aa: CAISGTSGANNEQFF

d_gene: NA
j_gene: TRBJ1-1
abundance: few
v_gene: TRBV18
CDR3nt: TGTGCCAGCTCACCCCAGGACACTGAAGCTTTCTTT
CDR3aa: CASSPQDTEAFF

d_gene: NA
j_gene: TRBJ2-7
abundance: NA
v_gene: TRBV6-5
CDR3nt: TGTGCCAGCAGTTATCAACCACCGGGACTCACCTACGAGCAGTACTTC
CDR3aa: CASSYQPPGLTYEQYF

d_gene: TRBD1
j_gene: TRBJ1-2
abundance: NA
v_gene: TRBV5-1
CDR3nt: TGCGCCAGCAGCCCCGTATTGGACAGGGAAGATGGCTACACCTTC
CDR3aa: CASSPVLDREDGYTF

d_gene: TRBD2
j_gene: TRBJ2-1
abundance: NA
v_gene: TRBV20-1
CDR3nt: TGCAGTGCTAGTATCGGCGGGGGGGCAGAGGAGCAGTTCTTC
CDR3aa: CSASIGGGAEEQFF

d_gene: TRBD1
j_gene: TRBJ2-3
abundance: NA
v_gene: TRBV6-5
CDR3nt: TGTGCCAGTGCCTATCCGGGACAGCCCACAGATACGCAGTATTTT
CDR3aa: CASAYPGQPTDTQYF